This record looks at one T cell receptor (beta chain) sequence and its context. The V and J ends lost 5 bases and 8 bases, in that order; junction bases with no gene match: 6. This CDR3 has 13 residues. From germline, CDR1 is SGHNT and CDR2 YENEEA. The data were produced by immunoSEQ multiplex PCR, yet TCRdb's version contains in-frame clones alone and is incomplete. Seen here are around 80,000 clones, 85% to 95% observed once, and the top ten hold over 2.5%. The data are from a study of control samples from healthy donors and cancer patients. The chain has TRBV11-3 and TRBJ1-2; 9 positions match TRBD1. The clonotype originates from a woman aged 25 to 39 in good health. Sequencing was carried out using blood. This CDR3 reads CASSQGQGGGYTF. In DNA, the CDR3 is TGTGCCAGCAGCCAGGGACAGGGTGGAGGCTACACCTTC.